Listed below are T cell receptor beta chains from one sample, sequenced in a study of cytomegalovirus exposure and HLA in healthy donors. Profiling relied on immunoSEQ multiplex PCR, and the TCRdb table lists in-frame clones only, not all of them. Found here are 80,000 to 95,000 clones, about four fifths of them singletons; the top ten hold about 2%. The sequencing sample was made of PBMCs. These receptors originate from a woman aged 25 to 39 in good health and CMV-seronegative. Each CDR3 is given with its conserved first and last residue. A D gene is named only where the DNA matches it firmly. Clone size is given for some rows only: seen once, a few or many times, or a class if the clone is expanded.

-	TRBJ1-1	TRBV5-4	-	CASREGLRAFF	TGTGCCAGCAGAGAGGGCCTGAGGGCTTTCTTT
-	TRBJ2-1	TRBV30	-	CAWSLGDEQFF	TGTGCCTGGTCCTTGGGAGATGAGCAGTTCTTC
-	TRBJ2-3	TRBV2	TRBD1	CASSRDSGPDTQYF	TGTGCCAGCAGCCGGGACAGCGGTCCAGATACGCAGTATTTT
few	TRBJ2-3	TRBV9	-	CASSRGTDTQYF	TGTGCCAGCAGCCGGGGCACAGATACGCAGTATTTT
-	TRBJ2-7	TRBV6-1	-	CASTRVADYEQYF	TGTGCCAGCACCAGGGTAGCAGACTACGAGCAGTACTTC
-	TRBJ1-2	TRBV5-5	-	CASSRLEQGYGYTF	TGTGCCAGCAGCCGGCTTGAACAGGGTTATGGCTACACCTTC
-	TRBJ2-2	TRBV30	-	CAWGAQGPGELFF	TGTGCCTGGGGAGCACAGGGTCCCGGGGAGCTGTTTTTT
-	TRBJ2-4	TRBV6-5	-	CASSHRDIDIQYF	TGTGCCAGCAGTCACCGGGACATTGACATTCAGTACTTC
-	TRBJ2-7	TRBV27	TRBD2	CASMDSGGSYEQYF	TGTGCCAGCATGGACAGCGGGGGGTCCTACGAGCAGTACTTC
-	TRBJ1-6	TRBV2	-	CASSERQGNSPLHF	TGTGCCAGCAGTGAAAGGCAGGGGAATTCACCCCTCCACTTT
-	TRBJ2-1	TRBV7-9	-	CASSSTSYNEQFF	TGTGCCAGCAGTAGTACGAGTTACAATGAGCAGTTCTTC
-	TRBJ1-5	TRBV10-2	TRBD1	CASRGTGGNQPQHF	TGCGCCAGCAGGGGAACAGGGGGCAATCAGCCCCAGCATTTT
once	TRBJ2-2	TRBV5-6	TRBD2	CASSSRAGGGTGELFF	TGTGCCAGCAGCTCTCGAGCGGGAGGGGGCACCGGGGAGCTGTTTTTT
-	TRBJ1-5	TRBV30	-	CAWSVDGNQPQHF	TGTGCCTGGAGTGTCGACGGGAATCAGCCCCAGCATTTT